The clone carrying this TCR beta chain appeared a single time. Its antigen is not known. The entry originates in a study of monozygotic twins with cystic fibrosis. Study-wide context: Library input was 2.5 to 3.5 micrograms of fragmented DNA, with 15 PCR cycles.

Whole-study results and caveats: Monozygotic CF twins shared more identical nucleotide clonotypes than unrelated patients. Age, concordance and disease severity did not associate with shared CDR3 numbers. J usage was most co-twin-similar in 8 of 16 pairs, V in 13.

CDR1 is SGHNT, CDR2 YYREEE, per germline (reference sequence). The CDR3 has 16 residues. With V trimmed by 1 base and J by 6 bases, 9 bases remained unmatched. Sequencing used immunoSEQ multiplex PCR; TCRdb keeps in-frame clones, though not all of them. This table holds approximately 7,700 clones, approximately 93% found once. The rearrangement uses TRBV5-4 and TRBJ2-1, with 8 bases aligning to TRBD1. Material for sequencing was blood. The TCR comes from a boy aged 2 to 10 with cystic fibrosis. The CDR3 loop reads CASSLSQTGASNEQFF. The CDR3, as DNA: TGTGCCAGCAGCTTGAGTCAGACAGGGGCGAGCAATGAGCAGTTCTTC.